This TCR beta chain stems from a study of CD8+ T cells in alopecia areata. As regards this clone: Antigen specificity is unknown.

Trimming removed 4 bases from V and 2 bases from J; junction bases left unmatched: 8. Germline loops: CDR1 SGHRS, CDR2 YFSETQ. This CDR3 contains 17 residues. As the sequencing template, cDNA was produced by extracting RNA and reverse transcribing it. Clones were read by immunoSEQ multiplex PCR, and TCRdb kept only the in-frame ones, dropping some. The sample includes roughly 110,000 clones, less than 90% seen only once; the top ten take over 20%. Indicated treatment: oral pan-JAK inhibitor, 5-10 mg twice daily. Whole-study findings and limits: Scalp repertoires also include resident alphabeta T cells from normal skin. Relative to mice, TCR sharing across patients was less clear, a difference possibly HLA-related. On tofacitinib, scalp clonality and expanded CD8+ clones among top 100 fell significantly.

The chain has TRBV5-1 and TRBJ1-5; TRBD1 matches 11 bases. This receptor was obtained from a human donor with alopecia areata. The source material was CD8+ T cells sorted from blood, sampled at week 24, from a patient treated with tofacitinib. CDR3 sequence (DNA): TGCGCCAGCAGCGGGGGACAGGGGGTTAGCGGCAATCAGCCCCAGCATTTT. Translation gives CASSGGQGVSGNQPQHF. Complete variable domain (other parts from reference TRBV5-1 and TRBJ1-5): KAGVTQTPRYLIKTRGQQVTLSCSPISGHRSVSWYQQTPGQGLQFLFEYFSETQRNKGNFPGRFSGRQFSNSRSEMNVSTLELGDSALYLCASSGGQGVSGNQPQHFGDGTRLSIL.